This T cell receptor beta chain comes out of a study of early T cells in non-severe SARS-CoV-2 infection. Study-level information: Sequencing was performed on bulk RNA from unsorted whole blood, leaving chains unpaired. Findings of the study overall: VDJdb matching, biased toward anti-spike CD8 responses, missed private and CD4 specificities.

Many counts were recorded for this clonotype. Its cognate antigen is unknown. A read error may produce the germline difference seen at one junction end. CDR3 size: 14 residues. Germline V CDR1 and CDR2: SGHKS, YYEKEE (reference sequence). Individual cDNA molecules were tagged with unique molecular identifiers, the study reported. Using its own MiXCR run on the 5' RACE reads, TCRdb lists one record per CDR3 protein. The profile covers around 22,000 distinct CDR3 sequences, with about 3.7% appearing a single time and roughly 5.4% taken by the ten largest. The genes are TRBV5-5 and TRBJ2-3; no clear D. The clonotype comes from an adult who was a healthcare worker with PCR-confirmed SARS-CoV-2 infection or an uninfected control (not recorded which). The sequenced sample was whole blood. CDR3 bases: TGTGCCAGCAGTTTGGCCTCCTCCATGGATACGCAGTATTTT. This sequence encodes CASSLASSMDTQYF.